What follows is one T cell receptor beta chain and its context. The antigen is undetermined. Clones were read by immunoSEQ multiplex PCR, and TCRdb kept only the in-frame ones, dropping some. Here the sample spans about 150,000 clones, around nine tenths being singletons. In germline, CDR1 is SEHNR, CDR2 FQNEAQ (reference sequence). The CDR3 totals 15 residues. The V segment lost 0 bases and the J segment 5 bases; nucleotides outside the gene matches: 7. This sample stems from a study of T cell responses to AZD1222 COVID-19 vaccine. Study findings and constraints: Clonal diversity may have been underestimated in mostly white British donors. When two AZD1222 doses had been given, Spike-specific TCR breadth and depth rose. Repertoire samples came only from after the peak T cell response. There were vaccine-associated CD4 TCRs across spike, dominant at 160-218 and 743-854.

The chain recombines TRBV7-9 with TRBJ2-7, with 7 bases aligning to TRBD2. The receptor comes from an adult in good health. The source material was peripheral blood, sampled on day 0 of MenACWY control vaccination. CDR3 sequence reads: CASSLARGGPHEQYF. CDR3 nucleotide sequence: TGTGCCAGCAGCTTAGCTCGGGGAGGGCCCCACGAGCAGTACTTC.